The present TCR beta chain was sequenced within a study of OX40 agonist ivuxolimab in advanced cancers. About the study: Patient treatment consisted of intravenous ivuxolimab administration every 2 weeks at 0.01 to 10 mg/kg. Prior anti-PD-1, anti-PD-L1 or anti-CTLA-4 therapy was allowed; 40% to 50% had some. Three partial responders included one hepatocellular carcinoma patient and two cutaneous melanoma patients.

Study results and limitations: At 0.1 to 3.0 mg/kg and by week 6, clonal expansion occurred in CD4+ and CD8+ blood T cells.

Clones were sequenced by immunoSEQ multiplex PCR, and TCRdb holds only the in-frame ones, with some missing. The sample has 55,000 or so clones; roughly 86% are singletons. To note about this clone: The antigen is not known.

This CDR3 region has 13 residues. The germline V gene encodes CDR1 SGHNT and CDR2 YENEEA. V lost 3 bases, J lost 7 bases, and 7 bases lay in between. This sequence was found in an adult with an advanced solid tumor such as melanoma, head and neck, liver or kidney cancer. The specimen comprised CD4+ or CD8+ T cells sorted from blood, sampled in a trial of the OX40 agonist ivuxolimab. V is TRBV11-3 and J is TRBJ1-6; D not certain. The CDR3 spells CASSLDGNSPLHF. CDR3 DNA sequence: TGTGCCAGCAGCTTGGACGGCAATTCACCCCTCCACTTT.